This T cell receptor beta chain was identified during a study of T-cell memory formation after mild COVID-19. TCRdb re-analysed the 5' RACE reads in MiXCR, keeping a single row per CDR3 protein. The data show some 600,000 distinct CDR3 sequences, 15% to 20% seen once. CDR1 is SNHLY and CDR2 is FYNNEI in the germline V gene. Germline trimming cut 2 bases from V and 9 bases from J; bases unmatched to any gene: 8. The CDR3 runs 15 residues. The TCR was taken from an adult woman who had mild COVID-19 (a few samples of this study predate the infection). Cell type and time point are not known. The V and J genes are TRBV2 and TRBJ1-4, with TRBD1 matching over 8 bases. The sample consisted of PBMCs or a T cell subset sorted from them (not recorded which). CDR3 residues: CASSERGTGSKKLFF. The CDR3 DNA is TGTGCCAGCAGTGAACGCGGGACAGGTTCAAAAAAACTGTTTTTT.